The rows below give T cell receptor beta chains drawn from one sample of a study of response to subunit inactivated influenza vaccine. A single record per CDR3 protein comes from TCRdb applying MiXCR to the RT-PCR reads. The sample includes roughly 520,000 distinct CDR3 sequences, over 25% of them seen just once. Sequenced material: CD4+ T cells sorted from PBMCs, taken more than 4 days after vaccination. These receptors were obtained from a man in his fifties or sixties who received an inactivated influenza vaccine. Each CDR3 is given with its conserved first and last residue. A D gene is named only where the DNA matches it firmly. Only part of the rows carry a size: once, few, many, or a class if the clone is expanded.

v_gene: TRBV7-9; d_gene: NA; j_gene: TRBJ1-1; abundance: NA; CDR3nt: TGTGCCAGCAGCTTACAGGGCGCTCCGGCTGAAGCTTTCTTT; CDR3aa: CASSLQGAPAEAFF
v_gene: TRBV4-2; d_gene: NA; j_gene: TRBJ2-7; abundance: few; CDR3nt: TGTGCCAGCAGCCAAGGGGCAGCAGGGTCCCTCGACGAGCAGTACTTC; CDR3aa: CASSQGAAGSLDEQYF
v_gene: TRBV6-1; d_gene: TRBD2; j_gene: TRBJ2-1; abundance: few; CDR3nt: TGTGCCAGCAGGGGGACTAGCGGGGGAACCCTCAATGAGCAGTTCTTC; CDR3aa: CASRGTSGGTLNEQFF
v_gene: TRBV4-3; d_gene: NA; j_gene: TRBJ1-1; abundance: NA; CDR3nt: TGCGCCAGCAGCCAAGATCTGTTACCAGGGTTCGGCACTGAAGCTTTCTTT; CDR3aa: CASSQDLLPGFGTEAFF
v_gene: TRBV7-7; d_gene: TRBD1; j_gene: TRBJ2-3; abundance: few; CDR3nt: TGTGCCAGCAGCCCGGGACAGCTGTTCGCAGATACGCAGTATTTT; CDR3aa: CASSPGQLFADTQYF
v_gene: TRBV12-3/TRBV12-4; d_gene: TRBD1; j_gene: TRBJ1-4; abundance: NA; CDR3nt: TGTGCCAGCAGTTTATCCCACAGGGGGGGTGAAAAACTGTTTTTT; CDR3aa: CASSLSHRGGEKLFF
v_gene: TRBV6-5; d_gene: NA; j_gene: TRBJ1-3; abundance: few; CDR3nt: TGTGCCACCCGTTATTCTGGGTCCGGAAACACCATATATTTT; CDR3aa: CATRYSGSGNTIYF
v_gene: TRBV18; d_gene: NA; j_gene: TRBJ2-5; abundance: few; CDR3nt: TGTGCCAGCTCACCCGTATTCCTGCTTCAAGAGACCCAGTACTTC; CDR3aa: CASSPVFLLQETQYF
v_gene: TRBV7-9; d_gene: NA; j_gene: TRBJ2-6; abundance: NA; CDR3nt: TGTGCCAGCAGCTTATGGGCGGCGATCTCTGGGGCCAACGTCCTGACTTTC; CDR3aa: CASSLWAAISGANVLTF
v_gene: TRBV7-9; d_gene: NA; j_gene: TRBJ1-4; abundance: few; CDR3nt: TGTGCCAGCAGCTTAGCGCAATGGACAACTAATGAAAAACTGTTTTTT; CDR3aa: CASSLAQWTTNEKLFF
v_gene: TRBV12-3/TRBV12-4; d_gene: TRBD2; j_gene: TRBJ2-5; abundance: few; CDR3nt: TGTGCCAGCAGACTCTCGACTAGCGGGGGACAAGAGACCCAGTACTTC; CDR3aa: CASRLSTSGGQETQYF
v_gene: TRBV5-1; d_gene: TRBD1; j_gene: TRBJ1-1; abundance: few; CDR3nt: TGCGCCAGCAGACAAGGACAGGTAGGGTGGACTGAAGCTTTCTTT; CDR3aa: CASRQGQVGWTEAFF
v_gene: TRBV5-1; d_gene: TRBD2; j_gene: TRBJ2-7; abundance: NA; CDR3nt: TGCGCCAGCAGCTCGACGGGGGAGGGGACGCAGTACTTC; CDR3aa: CASSSTGEGTQYF
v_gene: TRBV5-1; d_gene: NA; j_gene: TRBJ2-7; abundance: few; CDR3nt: TGCGCCAGCAGCTTGGAGGGAAAAGGTGTGTACTTC; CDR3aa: CASSLEGKGVYF
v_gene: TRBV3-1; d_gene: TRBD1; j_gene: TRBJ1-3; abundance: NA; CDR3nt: TGTGCCAGCAGTACAGGGGGCAGCGGCACCATATATTTT; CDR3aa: CASSTGGSGTIYF
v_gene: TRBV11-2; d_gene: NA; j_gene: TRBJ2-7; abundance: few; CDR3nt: TGTGCCAGCAGCTTAGTTGGGCGTCGAATGGCCGAGCAGTACTTC; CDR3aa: CASSLVGRRMAEQYF
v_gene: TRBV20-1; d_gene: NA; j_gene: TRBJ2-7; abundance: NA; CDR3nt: TGCAGTGCGGGTGCCCTTCCCAGATACGAGCAGTACTTC; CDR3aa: CSAGALPRYEQYF
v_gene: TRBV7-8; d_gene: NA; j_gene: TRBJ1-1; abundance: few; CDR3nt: TGTGCCAGCAGCCCGAATTACCGGTACGAAGGAGAAGCTTTCTTT; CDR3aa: CASSPNYRYEGEAFF
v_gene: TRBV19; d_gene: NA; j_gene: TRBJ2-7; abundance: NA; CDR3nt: TGTGCCAGTAGTAATCCAGGACGATCCTACGAGCAGTACTTC; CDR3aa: CASSNPGRSYEQYF
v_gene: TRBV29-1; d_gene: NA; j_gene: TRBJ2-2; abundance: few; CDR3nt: TGCAGCGTTGGCAGGTCGAACACCGGGGAGCTGTTTTTT; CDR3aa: CSVGRSNTGELFF